The 3 T cell receptor beta chains in this list originate from one sample, sequenced in a study of technical replicates of blood from several donors. Generated by immunoSEQ multiplex PCR, the TCRdb table keeps only in-frame clones and is missing some. The repertoire holds 14,000 or so clones, with 80% to 85% as singletons. Sequencing input: PBMCs. The receptors stem from a human donor in good health.

This clone has a single count. The chain joins TRBV5-6 to TRBJ2-5; 9 bases are a match to TRBD2. Gene TRBJ2-7 matches the end of the DNA better, so the J call may be wrong. Germline CDR1 and CDR2: SGHDT and YYEEEE. The CDR3 extends over 15 amino acids. The CDR3, as DNA: TGTGCCAGCAGCTTGAGTGCCCTAGCGGGGCGCGAGCAGTACTTC. This translates into CASSLSALAGREQYF.

The chain uses TRBV6-6 and TRBJ1-5; D perhaps matches TRBD1 (5 bases). Trimming took off 7 bases at V and 1 base at J, with 11 bases between the two ends. The CDR3 contains 14 residues. Germline values: CDR1 MNHNY, CDR2 SVGAGI (reference sequence). The CDR3 spells CASNRQGSNQPQHF. CDR3 sequence (DNA): TGTGCCAGCAATAGGCAGGGCAGCAATCAGCCCCAGCATTTT.

This chain connects TRBV12-5 to TRBJ2-1; TRBD1 might be the D (6 bases). The CDR3 contains 12 residues. Germline V CDR1 and CDR2: LGHNT, FRNRAP. Trimming pared 1 base from V and 11 bases from J, leaving 9 bases between. The CDR3 protein is CASGLDRAQQFF. The CDR3 nucleotides are TGTGCTAGTGGTTTGGACAGGGCCCAGCAGTTCTTC.